The 18 T cell receptor beta chains given below trace back to one sample, sequenced in a study of shared clonotypes between healthy human individuals. Only in-frame clones appear in the TCRdb table, and some are missing; sequencing was by immunoSEQ multiplex PCR. The sample includes about 2 million clones, 95% of them seen just once. The sequenced material came from naive CD4+ T cells sorted from blood. Subset specified: CD45RA+ positively selected. The receptor set was obtained from a man between 18 and 29 years old in good health.

V gene TRBV9 combines with J gene TRBJ2-2; TRBD1 is a possible D gene (5 bases). V lost 2 bases to trimming and J lost 2 bases, with 16 bases between them. The CDR3 extends over 17 amino acids. Germline values: CDR1 SGDLS, CDR2 YYNGEE. CDR3 sequence reads: CASSVLGAIKNTGELFF. CDR3 coding DNA: TGTGCCAGCAGCGTCCTAGGGGCCATCAAAAACACCGGGGAGCTGTTTTTT.

The CDR3 DNA is TGTGCCAGCAGTTTAAACCTTGGCCGGTTGAACGAGTACTTC. Encoded protein: CASSLNLGRLNEYF. This chain connects TRBV27 to TRBJ2-7; D uncertain. The V end was cut by 2 bases, the J end by 11 bases, with 19 bases between. CDR1 is MNHEY, CDR2 SMNVEV, per germline (reference sequence). This CDR3 spans 14 amino acids.

The chain couples TRBV19 to TRBJ2-5; 9 positions agree with TRBD1. This CDR3 has 13 amino acids. Trimming removed 3 bases from V and 5 bases from J; junction bases left unmatched: 1. CDR1 and CDR2 from the germline V gene are LNHDA and SQIVND (reference sequence). In DNA, the CDR3 is TGTGCCAGTAGTATCGGACAGGGGGAGACCCAGTACTTC. It codes for CASSIGQGETQYF.

The chain joins TRBV5-4 to TRBJ1-1; D gene unclear. V was clipped by 4 bases and J by 0 bases, with 10 bases between them. The CDR3 has 14 amino acids. Looked up from germline, CDR1 is SGHNT and CDR2 is YYREEE (reference sequence). In nucleotides, the CDR3 is TGTGCCAGCAGCCCCGGATCCATGAACACTGAAGCTTTCTTT. Protein: CASSPGSMNTEAFF.

This chain uses TRBV30 with TRBJ1-4, with 9 bases that match TRBD1. This CDR3 contains 16 residues. The germline CDR1 and CDR2 sequences are GTSNPN and SVGIG (reference sequence). V dropped 1 base and J dropped 0; count of bases not matched to a gene: 3. The chain's CDR3 is CAWSGQGGATNEKLFF. The DNA of the CDR3 is TGTGCCTGGAGTGGACAGGGGGGCGCAACTAATGAAAAACTGTTTTTT.

The V gene is TRBV10-3, the J gene TRBJ2-7; the D gene is possibly TRBD2 (6 bases). From germline, CDR1 is ENHRY and CDR2 SYGVKD. The length of the CDR3 is 16 residues. Deletions cut 0 bases from V and 1 base from J, with 13 bases between. The CDR3 region has the DNA TGTGCCATCAGTGAGTCGAAGCCGGGACTTTCCTACGAGCAGTACTTC. Amino acid sequence: CAISESKPGLSYEQYF.

V gene TRBV28 combines with J gene TRBJ2-2, with D uncertain. From germline, CDR1 is MDHEN and CDR2 SYDVKM. This CDR3 has 12 amino acids. V was clipped by 7 bases and J by 8 bases, with 11 bases between them. CDR3 sequence: CASKRSPGELFF. CDR3 coding DNA: TGTGCCAGCAAGCGATCCCCTGGGGAGCTGTTTTTT.

The CDR3 DNA is TGCGCCAGCAGCTTGGGCCCAGGAATCACAGATACGCAGTATTTT. Protein: CASSLGPGITDTQYF. The chain joins TRBV5-1 to TRBJ2-3, with unresolved D. The CDR3 is 15 residues long. Between the trimmed V and J ends, which lost 0 bases and 2 bases, there was a span of 10 bases. CDR1 and CDR2 (germline): SGHRS, YFSETQ.

This sequence joins TRBV10-2 and TRBJ2-1; the match to TRBD1 covers 7 bases. CDR3 length equals 15 residues. The junction had 8 bases not matched to a gene; V was cut back by 1 base and J by 8 bases. Germline CDR1 is WSHSY and CDR2 is SAAADI. The CDR3 DNA sequence: TGCGCCAGCAGTGAGTTAAGGGGGCCCGTGGATGAGCAGTTCTTC. Translating gives CASSELRGPVDEQFF.

This sequence joins TRBV7-8 and TRBJ2-1, with TRBD2 matching 8 bases. The CDR3 loop spans 15 amino acids. Losses at the gene ends were 3 bases for V and 3 bases for J; bases not matched to a gene: 4. Germline values: CDR1 SGHVS, CDR2 FQNEAQ. The CDR3: CASSLIAGNYNEQFF. CDR3 nucleotides: TGTGCCAGCAGCTTGATAGCGGGAAACTACAATGAGCAGTTCTTC.

The V gene is TRBV7-8, the J gene TRBJ2-2, with 7 bases that match TRBD1. Germline loops: CDR1 SGHVS, CDR2 FQNEAQ. The CDR3 runs 14 residues. After removal of 7 bases from V and 6 bases from J, the junction contained 8 bases not matched to a gene. The CDR3 DNA is TGTGCCAGCAACCCCGGGACAGAAGCCGGGGAGCTGTTTTTT. It specifies CASNPGTEAGELFF. Full variable domain (outside the CDR3, taken from reference TRBV7-8 and TRBJ2-2): GAGVSQSPRYKVAKRGQDVALRCDPISGHVSLFWYQQALGQGPEFLTYFQNEAQLDKSGLPSDRFFAERPEGSVSTLKIQRTQQEDSAVYLCASNPGTEAGELFFGEGSRLTVL.

This clone was detected once. This could be a read error, since a much larger clone is one nucleotide away. CDR3 amino acids: CASSPGLADYDEQFF. Written as DNA, the CDR3 is TGCGCCAGCAGCCCGGGACTAGCGGATTACGATGAGCAGTTCTTC. V usage is TRBV4-1 and J usage is TRBJ2-1; TRBD2 matches 11 bases. J lost 8 bases, V lost 4 bases, and 7 bases had no gene match. CDR3 length equals 15 residues. The germline gives CDR1 MGHRA, CDR2 YSYEKL.

The V gene is TRBV15, the J gene TRBJ2-7; 10 nucleotides align to TRBD2. Germline CDR1 reads LNHNV; CDR2 reads YYDKDF (reference sequence). The trim removed 9 bases at V and 5 bases at J, leaving 10 bases unmatched. The CDR3 is 14 residues long. The CDR3 spells CATGPPGLAHEQYF. The CDR3 coding sequence is TGTGCCACGGGTCCTCCGGGACTAGCGCACGAGCAGTACTTC.

The rearrangement uses TRBV10-2 and TRBJ2-7; 13 nucleotides align to TRBD2. Germline V lookup: CDR1 WSHSY, CDR2 SAAADI. This CDR3 has 14 amino acids. The J segment lost 2 bases and the V segment lost 8 bases, leaving 3 bases of the junction unmatched. Here the CDR3 reads CASLLAGGTYEQYF. In DNA, the CDR3 is TGCGCCAGCTTACTAGCGGGAGGGACCTACGAGCAGTACTTC.

The table lists this clone with a count of one. Other DNA variants within this sample encode the same CDR3. This sequence joins TRBV6-5 and TRBJ2-7; 12 bases are a match to TRBD2. This CDR3 is built from 14 residues. Germline loops: CDR1 MNHEY, CDR2 SVGAGI. V lost 4 bases and J lost 7; bases outside the gene matches: 5. The CDR3 nucleotides read TGTGCCAGCAGTTTACTAGCGGGAGGAGGTGAGCAGTACTTC. Its protein is CASSLLAGGGEQYF.

This clone was recorded only once. The chain has TRBV5-1 and TRBJ2-5, with D hard to call. V was clipped by 0 bases and J by 1 base, with 10 bases between them. Germline V gene lookup returns CDR1 SGHRS and CDR2 YFSETQ. The CDR3 is made up of 15 amino acids. The CDR3 nucleotides read TGCGCCAGCAGCTTGGAAGGACGGACCCAAGAGACCCAGTACTTC. Translating gives CASSLEGRTQETQYF.

The chain is built from TRBV7-9 and TRBJ1-2; the D gene is possibly TRBD1 (5 bases). Germline V gives CDR1 SEHNR, CDR2 FQNEAQ (reference sequence). The length of the CDR3 is 13 residues. Trimming took off 5 bases at V and 6 bases at J, with 13 bases between the two ends. CDR3 protein: CASSNRGTDGYTF. The CDR3 DNA is TGTGCCAGCAGCAACCGAGGGACTGATGGCTACACCTTC. Using reference TRBV7-9 and TRBJ1-2 for the parts outside the CDR3, the full variable domain is DTGVSQNPRHKITKRGQNVTFRCDPISEHNRLYWYRQTLGQGPEFLTYFQNEAQLEKSRLLSDRFSAERPKGSFSTLEIQRTEQGDSAMYLCASSNRGTDGYTFGSGTRLTVV.

The chain links TRBV7-9 to TRBJ2-1; D unclear. There are 14 residues in the CDR3. Trimming took 5 bases from V and 7 from J, leaving 15 bases between them. Germline lookup yields CDR1 SEHNR and CDR2 FQNEAQ (reference sequence). As DNA, the CDR3 is TGTGCCAGCAGCATAGTAACTCTAGTGAATGAGCAGTTCTTC. This codes for CASSIVTLVNEQFF.